This record concerns one T cell receptor beta chain sequence. V was pared by 6 bases and J by 0 bases, with 12 bases between. There are 15 residues in the CDR3. The germline CDR1 and CDR2 sequences are SGHVS and FNYEAQ. This entry belongs to a study of blood T cell repertoires in COVID-19. The overall study: Sites across the United States, Italy and Spain contributed samples from acute and convalescent COVID-19. The analysed material was cDNA or gDNA that came from T cells, B-cell-depleted T cells, or PBMCs.

As originally analysed: Reference gene primer amplification in the assay estimated nucleated cell counts. Clones were sequenced by immunoSEQ multiplex PCR, and TCRdb holds only the in-frame ones, with some missing. V, J and clone size were drawn from that table, and D and trimming were deduced from the DNA. The profile shows approximately 70,000 clones, around three quarters of them singletons. The chain has TRBV7-6 and TRBJ1-3; D unclear. Sequenced input: peripheral blood. This sequence originates from a woman between 70 and 85 years old with acute or convalescent COVID-19. This chain's CDR3 is CASRLDSLSGNTIYF. CDR3 nucleotide sequence: TGTGCCAGCAGGTTGGACTCGCTCTCTGGAAACACCATATATTTT.